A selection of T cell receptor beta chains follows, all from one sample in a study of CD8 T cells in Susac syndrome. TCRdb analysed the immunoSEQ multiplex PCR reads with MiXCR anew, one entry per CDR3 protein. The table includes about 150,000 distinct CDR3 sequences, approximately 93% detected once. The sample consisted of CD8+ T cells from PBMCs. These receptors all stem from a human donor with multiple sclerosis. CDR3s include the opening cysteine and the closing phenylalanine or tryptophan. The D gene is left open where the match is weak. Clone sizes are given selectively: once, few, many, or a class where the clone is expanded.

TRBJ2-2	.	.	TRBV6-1	TGTGCCAGCAGCGAAGGGCCGGTTGCCGGGGAGCTGTTTTTT	CASSEGPVAGELFF
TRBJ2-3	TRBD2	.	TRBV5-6	TGTGCCAGCTTGACTAGCGGCGTGCGGGGGCTAGAAGATACGCAGTATTTT	CASLTSGVRGLEDTQYF
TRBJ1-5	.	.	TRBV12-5	TGTGCTAGTGGTTTGGTACTGGGGCAGCCCCAGCATTTT	CASGLVLGQPQHF
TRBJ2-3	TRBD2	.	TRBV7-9	TGTTCCACGACCCGGGGGGGCATAGATACGCAGTATTTT	CSTTRGGIDTQYF
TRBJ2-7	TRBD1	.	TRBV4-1	TGCGCCAGCAGCCAACTGGGGACAGGGGTCTACGAGCAGTACTTC	CASSQLGTGVYEQYF
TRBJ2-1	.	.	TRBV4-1	TGCGCCAGCAGCCATTCAAACAGCGGTGAGCAGTTCTTC	CASSHSNSGEQFF
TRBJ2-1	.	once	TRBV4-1	TGCGCCAGCAGCCAACACTTAGCGCTCTACAATGAGCAGTTCTTC	CASSQHLALYNEQFF
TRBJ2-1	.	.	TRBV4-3	TGCGCCAGCAGCCAAGATGATCGGCATGGGCAGTTCTTC	CASSQDDRHGQFF
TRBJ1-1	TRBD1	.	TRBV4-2	TGTGCCAGCAGCCATCGGGACAGGAGATCTGAAGCTTTCTTT	CASSHRDRRSEAFF
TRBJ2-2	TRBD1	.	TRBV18	TGTGCCAGCTCACCAGGGGACAGCTCGAGCACCGGGGAGCTGTTTTTT	CASSPGDSSSTGELFF
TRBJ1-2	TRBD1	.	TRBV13	TGTGCCAGCAGATATTCTACAGGGGGAGGTGGCTACACCTTC	CASRYSTGGGGYTF
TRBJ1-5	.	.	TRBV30	TGTGCCTGGAGTACTTTGGAACGATACAATCAGCCCCAGCATTTT	CAWSTLERYNQPQHF
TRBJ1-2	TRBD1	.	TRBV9	TGTGCCAGCAGCGCCGACAGGGTTAGGTATGGCTACACCTTC	CASSADRVRYGYTF
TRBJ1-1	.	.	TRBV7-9	TGTGCCAGCGCCCGGAGGGATAAAGCTTTCTTT	CASARRDKAFF
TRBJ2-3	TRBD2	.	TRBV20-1	TGCAGTGCTAGCGGACTAGCGGGGGGAGGGGATACGCAGTATTTT	CSASGLAGGGDTQYF